The rows below give T cell receptor beta chains drawn from one sample of a study of cytomegalovirus exposure and HLA in healthy donors. The table came from immunoSEQ multiplex PCR; TCRdb's copy has only in-frame clones and leaves some out. The table includes roughly 95,000 clones, about four fifths detected once. Sequenced input: PBMCs. The origin of the receptors is a man aged 30-40 years in good health and CMV-seropositive. CDR3s include the opening cysteine and the closing phenylalanine or tryptophan. A D gene is named only where the DNA matches it firmly. The size entry is marked missing in some rows and otherwise reads once, few, many or a size class.

-	TRBV28	-	TRBJ1-2	TGTGCCAGCAGCAGACCCGTGACAGGTCTGGGCTACACCTTC	CASSRPVTGLGYTF
TRBD2	TRBV5-1	-	TRBJ2-1	TGCGCCAGCAGCTTGGCTAGCGGAGGGAGTAATGAGCAGTTCTTC	CASSLASGGSNEQFF
-	TRBV7-9	-	TRBJ2-1	TGTGCCAGCAGCCCCGGACAATACAATGAGCAGTTCTTC	CASSPGQYNEQFF
TRBD2	TRBV5-5	-	TRBJ2-3	TGTGCCAGCAGCTTGGTGGCTAGCGGGAGTGGCACAGATACGCAGTATTTT	CASSLVASGSGTDTQYF
TRBD2	TRBV28	-	TRBJ2-2	TGTGCCAGCAGGGACCTTAGCGGGAGTCGTACCGGGGAGCTGTTTTTT	CASRDLSGSRTGELFF
-	TRBV6-1	few	TRBJ1-2	TGTGCCAGCAGTGAAGCAGGACAGATTGACTATGGCTACACCTTC	CASSEAGQIDYGYTF
TRBD2	TRBV9	-	TRBJ2-7	TGTGCCAGCAGCGTAGGAGGGACTAGCGGGACCTACGAGCAGTACTTC	CASSVGGTSGTYEQYF
-	TRBV5-1	-	TRBJ2-3	TGCGCCAGCAGCTTGGCCAGGGGGGCGGGCGGCACAGATACGCAGTATTTT	CASSLARGAGGTDTQYF
-	TRBV4-1	-	TRBJ1-6	TGCGCCAGCAGCCAAGATCAGGATACCGGTTCACCCCTCCACTTT	CASSQDQDTGSPLHF
-	TRBV28	-	TRBJ1-4	TGTGCCAGCAGTGAAGCGGGGATTGGGGGTAATGAAAAACTGTTTTTT	CASSEAGIGGNEKLFF
-	TRBV6-5	-	TRBJ2-1	TGTGCCAGCAGTATAAACAATGAGCAGTTCTTC	CASSINNEQFF
-	TRBV7-8	-	TRBJ2-4	TGTGCCAGCTCGCCCGGCGGGGTAGCCAAAAACATTCAGTACTTC	CASSPGGVAKNIQYF